Each of the 14 T cell receptor beta chains below was sequenced from the same sample in a study of low-dose radiotherapy and immunotherapy resistance in tumors. Time point defined: after trial treatment. As for treatment: LDRT plus nivolumab, ipilimumab, low-dose cyclophosphamide and aspirin (RACIN trial). TRAV- and TRBV-specific primers were used for first-strand cDNA, which covered alpha and beta chains. A constant-region primer paired with the V-primer adapter amplified TCRs over about 18 PCR cycles. TCRdb independently ran MiXCR on the reads; one entry per CDR3 protein. The table shows around 58,000 distinct CDR3 sequences, with 20% to 25% occurring only once. Sample: PBMCs, taken after low-dose radiotherapy plus immunotherapy. The receptor source for this set is a male donor with prostate cancer.

This clonotype was picked up many times. The chain joins TRBV7-2 to TRBJ1-4, with a weak D call TRBD1 (6 bases). Per germline, CDR1 SGHTA and CDR2 FQGNSA. CDR3 size: 14 residues. Trimming took off 4 bases at V and 5 bases at J, with 11 bases between the two ends. CDR3 bases: TGTGCCAGCAGCTGGGACACAATAAATGAAAAACTGTTTTTT. Residues: CASSWDTINEKLFF.

This clonotype was recorded at least ten times. The J gene is TRBJ2-1, the V gene TRBV7-2, with D perhaps TRBD1 (5 bases). This CDR3 is 15 amino acids long. V lost 11 bases to trimming and J lost 3 bases, with 20 bases between them. Germline-derived CDR1 and CDR2 are SGHTA and FQGNSA. The CDR3: CAASKGPTGYNEQFF. CDR3 nucleotide sequence: TGTGCCGCCAGCAAGGGGCCAACGGGCTACAATGAGCAGTTCTTC.

This clonotype appeared many times. DNA for the CDR3: TGCAGTGCCAAACTAGCGGGAGGTAACGAGCAGTACTTC. Translated: CSAKLAGGNEQYF. This sequence joins TRBV20-1 and TRBJ2-7, with 12 bases identical to TRBD2. The germline CDR1 and CDR2 sequences are DFQATT and SNEGSKA (reference sequence). The CDR3 is 13 amino acids. Losses at the gene ends were 6 bases for V and 5 bases for J; bases not matched to a gene: 5.

The genes are TRBV11-2 and TRBJ2-7; 7 positions agree with TRBD2. The germline gives CDR1 SGHAT, CDR2 FQNNGV. This CDR3 is built from 13 residues. V was pared by 0 bases and J by 6 bases, with 2 bases of the junction left unmatched. CDR3 amino acids: CASSLEGGSEQYF. DNA for the CDR3: TGTGCCAGCAGCTTAGAGGGAGGGTCCGAGCAGTACTTC.

Concerning this clonotype: A single base is all that separates this from a far larger clone, so a read error is likely. The chain couples TRBV15 to TRBJ2-7; D may be TRBD1 (5 bases). With 0 bases removed from V and 7 bases from J, the gap between germline ends came to 10 bases. Germline assignment: CDR1 LNHNV and CDR2 YYDKDF (reference sequence). The CDR3 extends over 13 amino acids. CDR3 amino acids: CATSRDGRDEQYF. Written as DNA, the CDR3 is TGTGCCACCAGCAGAGATGGCAGGGATGAGCAGTACTTC.

This clonotype was detected ten times or more. The chain joins TRBV29-1 to TRBJ2-7; D gene ambiguous. The germline V and J ends were trimmed by 7 bases and 3 bases, with 19 bases remaining between them. The CDR3 length is 14 residues. The V gene's germline CDR1 is SQVTM and CDR2 ANQGSEA. In nucleotides, the CDR3 is TGCAGCGCAATCGCCCCTGGAACCTTCTACGAGCAGTACTTC. This encodes CSAIAPGTFYEQYF.

On this clonotype: This likely stems from a read error, as it lies one base from a far larger clone. The chain carries TRBV4-3 and TRBJ2-1; D unresolved. The CDR3 sequence is 14 residues long. Germline lookup yields CDR1 LGHNA and CDR2 YSLEER. Trimming cost V 0 bases and J 10 bases, with 13 bases left between them. The CDR3 is CASSQDRTSYEQFF. The CDR3, as DNA: TGCGCCAGCAGCCAAGATCGAACAAGCTACGAGCAGTTCTTC.

This clonotype was seen repeatedly, ten times or more. The chain combines TRBV4-3 with TRBJ2-7; D not certain. Germline V lookup: CDR1 LGHNA, CDR2 YSLEER. The germline V and J ends were trimmed by 4 bases and 2 bases, with 12 bases remaining between them. The CDR3 is 14 residues long. This CDR3 reads CASSPAQRAYEQYF. The CDR3 coding sequence is TGCGCCAGCAGCCCGGCACAACGGGCCTACGAGCAGTACTTC.

The chain employs TRBV28 and TRBJ1-2, with D possibly matching TRBD1 (5 bases). The V gene's germline CDR1 is MDHEN and CDR2 SYDVKM. CDR3 length equals 13 residues. Trimming removed 6 bases at V and 2 bases at J, with 10 bases between. The CDR3 protein is CASRSGRNYGYTF. The CDR3 DNA is TGTGCCAGCAGGTCGGGACGGAACTATGGCTACACCTTC.

This clonotype has a count of ten or more. This CDR3 is CASSQAGIQETQYF. The CDR3 coding sequence is TGTGCCAGCAGCCAGGCAGGAATCCAAGAGACCCAGTACTTC. The rearrangement uses TRBV3-1 and TRBJ2-5; D not resolved. V was clipped by 3 bases and J by 1 base, with 9 bases between them. CDR3 size: 14 residues. Germline CDR1 LGHDT, CDR2 YNNKEL (reference sequence).

This clonotype was seen many times. This chain connects TRBV29-1 to TRBJ1-2, with TRBD1 matching over 8 bases. Germline CDR1 reads SQVTM; CDR2 reads ANQGSEA. Germline trimming cut 3 bases from V and 8 bases from J; bases unmatched to any gene: 5. The CDR3 loop spans 12 amino acids. CDR3 nucleotides: TGCAGCGTTGATGGACAGGGAGGGGGCTACACCTTC. Residues: CSVDGQGGGYTF.

The CDR3 DNA reads TGTGCCAGCAGATTAACAGGGGGTGATGGCTACACCTTC. It translates to CASRLTGGDGYTF. This chain links TRBV27 with TRBJ1-2; 8 nucleotides line up with TRBD1. Germline-derived CDR1 and CDR2 are MNHEY and SMNVEV (reference sequence). The CDR3 length is 13 residues. The V and J ends lost 6 bases and 6 bases, in that order; junction bases with no gene match: 6.

In this sample, this clonotype turned up many times. The CDR3: CSVAQNGYTF. The CDR3 region has the DNA TGCAGCGTTGCTCAGAATGGCTACACCTTC. The chain carries TRBV29-1 and TRBJ1-2; D call uncertain. Trimming pared 4 bases from V and 6 bases from J, leaving 6 bases between. The V gene's germline CDR1 is SQVTM and CDR2 ANQGSEA. This CDR3 has 10 residues.

This clonotype was seen many times. The chain joins TRBV29-1 to TRBJ1-5, with D possibly matching TRBD1 (6 bases). The CDR3 sequence is 13 residues long. The ends were cut back, 5 bases at V and 9 bases at J, with 17 bases in the middle. CDR1 and CDR2 (germline): SQVTM, ANQGSEA. The CDR3 loop reads CSVKTGLDRPQHF. CDR3 in DNA: TGCAGCGTTAAGACAGGCCTCGACCGGCCCCAGCATTTT.